Shown below are 27 T cell receptor beta chains from a single sample sequenced in a study of regulatory T cells in long-lasting Graves disease. Arm-PCR of CDR3 regions and iRepertoire HTBI primers were used to build TCR beta libraries. TCRdb passed the multiplex PCR reads through MiXCR, listing each CDR3 protein once. The sample includes more than 650,000 distinct CDR3 sequences, around 30% of them seen just once. Noted time point: persistent/refractory GD, antithyroid drugs over 5 years with positive TRAb. The TCR library was made from RNA extracted from PBMCs. The specimen comprised peripheral blood mononuclear cells (PBMCs), sampled when the disease was refractory, from a patient treated with antithyroid drugs. The origin of the receptors is a female donor with Graves disease.

This clonotype was detected a few times. The chain is built from TRBV5-5 and TRBJ1-3; no firm D call. The CDR3 is 16 amino acids. Trimming shortened V by 4 bases and J by 3 bases, and 17 bases separated the two germline ends. CDR1 and CDR2 (germline): SGHKS, YYEKEE (reference sequence). This CDR3 reads CASSLSPPRSGNTIYF. The CDR3, as DNA: TGTGCCAGCAGCCTTTCCCCACCGCGAAGTGGAAACACCATATATTTT. The full variable domain, in which reference TRBV5-5 and TRBJ1-3 provide the parts outside the CDR3, is DAGVTQSPTHLIKTRGQQVTLRCSPISGHKSVSWYQQVLGQGPQFIFQYYEKEERGRGNFPDRFSARQFPNYSSELNVNALLLGDSALYLCASSLSPPRSGNTIYFGEGSWLTVV.

The sample holds a few counts of this clonotype. The V gene is TRBV3-1, the J gene TRBJ2-7; 9 nucleotides align to TRBD1. The V gene's germline CDR1 is LGHDT and CDR2 YNNKEL (reference sequence). The CDR3 spans 14 residues. The V gene end was trimmed by 6 bases and the J gene end by 4 bases; junction bases not matched to a gene: 7. CDR3 sequence (DNA): TGTGCCAGCAGTCCCCGGGACAGGGAATACGAGCAGTACTTC. This codes for CASSPRDREYEQYF.

This clonotype was seen more than once but under ten times. V usage is TRBV28 and J usage is TRBJ2-5, with a weak D call TRBD2 (6 bases). Trimming took 6 bases from V and 5 from J, leaving 22 bases between them. Germline V gene lookup returns CDR1 MDHEN and CDR2 SYDVKM. The CDR3 has 16 amino acids. CDR3: CASSPPGGPNFETQYF. The DNA for the CDR3 is TGTGCCAGCAGCCCGCCCGGAGGGCCTAATTTTGAGACCCAGTACTTC.

The CDR3 spells CASSRDDSYEQYF. As DNA, the CDR3 is TGTGCCAGCTCACGGGACGACTCCTACGAGCAGTACTTC. This rearrangement joins TRBV6-2 or TRBV6-3 to TRBJ2-7; tentatively, D is TRBD1 or TRBD2 (5 bases each). V was pared by 8 bases and J by 0 bases, with 11 bases between. The CDR3 spans 13 residues. Germline CDR1 MNHEY, CDR2 SVGEGT.

Remarks on this clonotype: This clone may be a read error of a much larger clone one base away. V and J are TRBV2 and TRBJ2-6; D ambiguous. Germline loops: CDR1 SNHLY, CDR2 FYNNEI. The V and J ends lost 2 bases and 2 bases respectively, with 4 bases between them. The CDR3 sequence is 14 residues long. The CDR3 sequence is CASSEQAGANVLTF. The CDR3 coding sequence is TGTGCCAGCAGTGAACAGGCTGGGGCCAACGTCCTGACTTTC. Full variable domain (remainder filled in from reference TRBV2 and TRBJ2-6): EPEVTQTPSHQVTQMGQEVILRCVPISNHLYFYWYRQILGQKVEFLVSFYNNEISEKSEIFDDQFSVERPDGSNFTLKIRSTKLEDSAMYFCASSEQAGANVLTFGAGSRLTVL.

Many counts were recorded for this clonotype. The chain carries TRBV27 and TRBJ1-2; TRBD1 might be the D (6 bases). The V end was cut by 2 bases, the J end by 7 bases, with 11 bases between. CDR1 is MNHEY and CDR2 is SMNVEV in the germline V gene (reference sequence). The CDR3 loop spans 13 amino acids. CDR3 sequence: CASSLTGWAGYTF. The DNA for the CDR3 is TGTGCCAGCAGTTTAACAGGGTGGGCTGGCTACACCTTC.

This clonotype was seen at least ten times. This rearrangement joins TRBV7-2 to TRBJ1-1; tentatively, D is TRBD1 (5 bases). The CDR3 runs to 14 residues. The V gene's germline CDR1 is SGHTA and CDR2 FQGNSA. V lost 5 bases and J 8 bases, leaving 18 bases between the germline ends. Here the CDR3 DNA reads TGTGCCAGCAGCCTCCGTCCCGGGACGGTCGAAGCTTTCTTT. It specifies CASSLRPGTVEAFF.

Only a few counts were recorded for this clonotype. V usage is TRBV9 and J usage is TRBJ2-4; maybe TRBD1 (6 bases). CDR1 and CDR2 (germline): SGDLS, YYNGEE. The ends were cut back, 3 bases at V and 3 bases at J, with 22 bases in the middle. The CDR3 is 18 amino acids. The CDR3 DNA sequence: TGTGCCAGCAGCGCACGTAGTTTAGGGGAAGGGGGCAAAAACATTCAGTACTTC. Encoded protein: CASSARSLGEGGKNIQYF.

This clonotype was found many times. V and J are TRBV11-2 and TRBJ2-7; 8 bases align to TRBD2. CDR1 and CDR2 (germline): SGHAT, FQNNGV. V shed 5 bases, J shed 6 bases, and the junction held 12 bases outside the gene matches. This CDR3 region has 15 residues. CDR3 in DNA: TGTGCCAGCAGCCAGCAGCGGGGGATGGCGCTCGAGCAGTACTTC. Protein sequence: CASSQQRGMALEQYF.

On this clonotype itself: A much larger clone sits a single nucleotide away, making a read error possible. The chain has TRBV6-1 and TRBJ1-2; D is unresolved. This CDR3 is 18 amino acids long. V dropped 4 bases and J dropped 2 bases, with 23 bases sitting between them. Germline loops: CDR1 MNHNS, CDR2 SASEGT. The CDR3 bases are TGTGCCAGCAGTGGGATGAGGACGTCCCCCGAGGACAACTATGGCTACACCTTC. This translates into CASSGMRTSPEDNYGYTF.

This clonotype was seen at least ten times. The chain couples TRBV2 to TRBJ2-7; 7 nucleotides line up with TRBD1. The CDR3 is made up of 15 amino acids. V gave up 6 bases and J gave up 2 bases; unmatched junction bases: 10. From germline, CDR1 is SNHLY and CDR2 FYNNEI. CDR3 bases: TGTGCCAGCAGCCCAGGGGGAGTATTGGCCTACGAGCAGTACTTC. Encoded protein: CASSPGGVLAYEQYF.

The V call is TRBV5-1, the J call TRBJ1-2, with no clear D. The CDR3 loop spans 12 amino acids. Trimming pared 1 base from V and 5 bases from J, leaving 6 bases between. Germline V gives CDR1 SGHRS, CDR2 YFSETQ. The CDR3 nucleotides read TGCGCCAGCAGCTTGAACGAGTATGGCTACACCTTC. Amino acids: CASSLNEYGYTF.

This clonotype appeared once. The chain is built from TRBV29-1 and TRBJ1-1, with 8 bases fitting TRBD1. The CDR3 loop spans 17 amino acids. From germline, CDR1 is SQVTM and CDR2 ANQGSEA. The trim removed 5 bases at V and 4 bases at J, leaving 18 bases unmatched. This chain's CDR3 is CSVQKAPTVQGATEAFF. CDR3 in DNA: TGCAGCGTTCAGAAGGCCCCGACCGTTCAGGGGGCCACTGAAGCTTTCTTT.

This clonotype was seen once. In DNA form, the CDR3 reads TGTGCCAGCTCACCAGGGGTACGGAGGAACACAGATACGCAGTATTTT. As protein: CASSPGVRRNTDTQYF. V usage is TRBV18 and J usage is TRBJ2-3; tentatively, D is TRBD2 (5 bases). This CDR3 spans 16 amino acids. The V end lost 2 bases, the J end lost 2 bases, and 14 bases lay between the germline ends. CDR1 is KGHSH and CDR2 is LQKENI in the germline V gene.

This clonotype occurred a few times. The chain links TRBV19 to TRBJ1-2; 7 positions agree with TRBD1. The CDR3 runs to 13 residues. CDR1 LNHDA and CDR2 SQIVND come from the germline V gene (reference sequence). The ends lost 3 bases at V and 7 bases at J; junction bases unmatched: 5. CDR3 in DNA: TGTGCCAGTAGTATCGGGACAGTCTCTGGCTACACCTTC. Protein: CASSIGTVSGYTF.

The chain combines TRBV29-1 with TRBJ1-2; tentative D call: TRBD1 (5 bases). Germline CDR1 and CDR2: SQVTM and ANQGSEA. The CDR3 is made up of 12 amino acids. V was trimmed by 5 bases and J by 4 bases, leaving 11 bases between them. CDR3 amino acids: CSVYQGGYGYTF. CDR3 nucleotides: TGCAGCGTTTACCAGGGAGGCTATGGCTACACCTTC.

The V gene is TRBV10-3, the J gene TRBJ2-7; tentative D call: TRBD2 (5 bases). The CDR3 runs to 13 residues. The germline CDR1 and CDR2 sequences are ENHRY and SYGVKD. Trimming left V 10 bases short and J 4 bases short, with 17 bases between. CDR3 in amino acids: CATTRENGYEQYF. The CDR3 DNA reads as TGTGCCACCACTAGAGAAAACGGGTACGAGCAGTACTTC.

This clonotype was counted a few times. This sequence joins TRBV11-2 and TRBJ1-1; perhaps TRBD1 as D (6 bases). With 2 bases removed from V and 11 bases from J, the gap between germline ends came to 12 bases. CDR3 length equals 12 residues. Germline CDR1 SGHAT, CDR2 FQNNGV. CDR3 residues: CASSLRGDWAFF. CDR3 nucleotides: TGTGCCAGCAGCTTAAGGGGGGATTGGGCTTTCTTT.

V and J are TRBV7-6 and TRBJ1-5; 10 positions agree with TRBD1. This CDR3 has 13 residues. The germline gives CDR1 SGHVS, CDR2 FNYEAQ. CDR3 nucleotides: TGTGCGACAGGGGGCTTGGGCAATCAGCCCCAGCATTTT. It codes for CATGGLGNQPQHF.

V gene TRBV9 combines with J gene TRBJ1-5; a weak D match, TRBD1 (5 bases). CDR1 is SGDLS, CDR2 YYNGEE, per germline. There are 16 residues in the CDR3. Trimming removed 0 bases at V and 7 bases at J, with 17 bases between. For the CDR3, the DNA is TGTGCCAGCAGCGTAGGGGGCGGAGAAGCCGGGCAGCCCCAGCATTTT. Its translation: CASSVGGGEAGQPQHF.

This clonotype was observed a few times. The chain links TRBV7-3 to TRBJ2-5; D is undetermined. Germline V gene data show CDR1 as SGHTA and CDR2 as FQGTGA. The CDR3 loop spans 13 amino acids. Between the trimmed V and J ends, which lost 2 bases and 2 bases, there was a span of 6 bases. CDR3 nucleotide sequence: TGTGCCAGCAGCTTATACCATCAAGAGACCCAGTACTTC. This gives the protein CASSLYHQETQYF.

This clonotype was seen a handful of times. The chain links TRBV6-1 to TRBJ2-5; either TRBD1 or TRBD2 may fit D (6 bases each). This CDR3 spans 15 amino acids. V lost 5 bases and J 5 bases, leaving 18 bases between the germline ends. Germline-derived CDR1 and CDR2 are MNHNS and SASEGT. For the CDR3, the DNA is TGTGCCAGCAGTCGCTTCGGGAGTACAGGGGAGACCCAGTACTTC. Amino acids: CASSRFGSTGETQYF.

A word on this clonotype: The germline gene is not matched at one end of the junction; a read error may be the cause. This chain joins TRBV7-9 and TRBJ2-7, with D maybe TRBD1 (5 bases). This CDR3 contains 14 residues. CDR1 SEHNR and CDR2 FQNEAQ come from the germline V gene (reference sequence). This CDR3 is CAGSTRVGPHEQYF. In DNA, the CDR3 is TGTGCCGGCAGCACCAGGGTCGGCCCCCACGAGCAGTACTTC.

This clonotype was recorded at least ten times. This chain uses TRBV12-3 or TRBV12-4 with TRBJ1-1; unclear D gene. V was clipped by 5 bases and J by 1 base, with 8 bases between them. The CDR3 contains 13 residues. CDR3 DNA sequence: TGTGCCAGCAGTGAAGAGCCGAACACTGAAGCTTTCTTT. Translating gives CASSEEPNTEAFF.

The chain joins TRBV28 to TRBJ1-6; D uncertain. CDR3 length: 12 residues. V dropped 2 bases and J dropped 9 bases, with 5 bases sitting between them. The V gene's germline CDR1 is MDHEN and CDR2 SYDVKM. DNA of the CDR3: TGTGCCAGCAGTTTAATCACTTCACCCCTCCACTTT. Its translation is CASSLITSPLHF.

This clonotype was observed at least ten times. The rearrangement uses TRBV27 and TRBJ1-2; possible D gene TRBD1, 6 bases. The CDR3 totals 13 residues. The germline V gene has CDR1 MNHEY and CDR2 SMNVEV (reference sequence). The V and J ends lost 5 bases and 6 bases respectively, with 13 bases between them. The CDR3 spells CASSPHRVDGYTF. CDR3 DNA: TGTGCCAGCAGTCCGCACAGGGTTGATGGCTACACCTTC.

Comment on this clonotype: The junction differs from germline at one of its ends, possibly a read error. The rearrangement joins TRBV29-1 to TRBJ1-2; D not resolved. The CDR3 runs 11 residues. The germline V gene encodes CDR1 SQVTM and CDR2 ANQGSEA. CDR3: CSVEERSGYTF. The CDR3 DNA sequence: TGCAGCGTCGAAGAGAGGAGTGGCTACACCTTC.